This T cell receptor beta chain derives from a study of cytotoxic CD8 clonotypes in ibrutinib-treated CLL. Overall study context: Under twelve relapsed/refractory, approximately 15 treatment-naive; roughly 17 IGHV unmutated.

The authors obtained roughly 2 micrograms of genomic DNA from cryopreserved PBMCs for TCR beta libraries. Generated by immunoSEQ multiplex PCR, the TCRdb table keeps only in-frame clones and is missing some. In the table there are over 8,500 clones, 79% of which are singletons. The CDR3 has 17 residues. From germline, CDR1 is GTSNPN and CDR2 SVGIG (reference sequence). Trimming removed 1 base from V and 6 bases from J, with 22 bases in between. Here the sequenced sample was PBMCs, taken at disease progression, from a patient treated with ibrutinib. The sequence derives from a human donor with chronic lymphocytic leukemia. The rearrangement uses TRBV30 and TRBJ2-1; D tentatively fits TRBD1 or TRBD2 (5 bases each). The CDR3 bases are TGTGCCTGGAGTGCCTCTTGGGGGAAAAAGGGAACCAATGAGCAGTTCTTC. Protein sequence: CAWSASWGKKGTNEQFF. Based on the CDR3 plus reference TRBV30 and TRBJ2-1, the full variable domain is SQTIHQWPATLVQPVGSPLSLECTVEGTSNPNLYWYRQAAGRGLQLLFYSVGIGQISSEVPQNLSASRPQDRQFILSSKKLLLSDSGFYLCAWSASWGKKGTNEQFFGPGTRLTVL.